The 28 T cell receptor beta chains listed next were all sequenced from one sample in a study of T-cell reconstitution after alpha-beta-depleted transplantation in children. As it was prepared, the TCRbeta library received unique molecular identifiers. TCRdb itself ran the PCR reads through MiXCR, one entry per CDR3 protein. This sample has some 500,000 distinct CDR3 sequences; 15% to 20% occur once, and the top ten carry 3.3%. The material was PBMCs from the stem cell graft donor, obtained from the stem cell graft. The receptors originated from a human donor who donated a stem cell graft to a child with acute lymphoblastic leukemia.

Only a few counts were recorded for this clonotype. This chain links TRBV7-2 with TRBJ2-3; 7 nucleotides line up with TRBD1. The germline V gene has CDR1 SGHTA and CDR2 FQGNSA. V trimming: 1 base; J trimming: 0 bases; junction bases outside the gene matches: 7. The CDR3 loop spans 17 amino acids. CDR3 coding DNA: TGTGCCAGCAGCTTAGTATATATGGGACAGAGCACAGATACGCAGTATTTT. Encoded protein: CASSLVYMGQSTDTQYF.

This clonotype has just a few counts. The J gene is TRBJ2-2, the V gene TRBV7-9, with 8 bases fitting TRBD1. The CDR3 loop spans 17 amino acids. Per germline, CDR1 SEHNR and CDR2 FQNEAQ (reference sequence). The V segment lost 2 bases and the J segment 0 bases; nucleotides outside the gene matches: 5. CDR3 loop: CASSLPDRATNTGELFF. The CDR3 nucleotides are TGTGCCAGCAGCTTACCGGACAGGGCCACGAACACCGGGGAGCTGTTTTTT. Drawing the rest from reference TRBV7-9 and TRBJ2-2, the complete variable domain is DTGVSQNPRHKITKRGQNVTFRCDPISEHNRLYWYRQTLGQGPEFLTYFQNEAQLEKSRLLSDRFSAERPKGSFSTLEIQRTEQGDSAMYLCASSLPDRATNTGELFFGEGSRLTVL.

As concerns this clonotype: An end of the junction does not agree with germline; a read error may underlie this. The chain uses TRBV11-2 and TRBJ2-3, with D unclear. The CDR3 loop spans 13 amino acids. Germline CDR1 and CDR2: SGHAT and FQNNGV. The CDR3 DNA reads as TGTGCCAGCAGCCCGGGCCGGCCAGAAACGCAGTATTTT. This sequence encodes CASSPGRPETQYF.

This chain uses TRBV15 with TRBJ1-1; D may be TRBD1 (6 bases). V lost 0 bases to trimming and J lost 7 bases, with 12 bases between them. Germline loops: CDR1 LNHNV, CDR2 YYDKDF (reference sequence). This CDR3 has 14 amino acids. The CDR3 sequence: CATSRDRGFGEAFF. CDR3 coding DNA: TGTGCCACCAGCAGAGACAGGGGTTTCGGTGAAGCTTTCTTT.

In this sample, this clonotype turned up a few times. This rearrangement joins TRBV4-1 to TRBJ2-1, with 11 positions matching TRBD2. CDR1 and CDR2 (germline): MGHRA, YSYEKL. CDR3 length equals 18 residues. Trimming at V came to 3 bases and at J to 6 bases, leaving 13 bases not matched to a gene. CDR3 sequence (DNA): TGCGCCAGCAGCCATATGTTTCTAGCGGGAGGTACCCCCAATGAGCAGTTCTTC. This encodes CASSHMFLAGGTPNEQFF.

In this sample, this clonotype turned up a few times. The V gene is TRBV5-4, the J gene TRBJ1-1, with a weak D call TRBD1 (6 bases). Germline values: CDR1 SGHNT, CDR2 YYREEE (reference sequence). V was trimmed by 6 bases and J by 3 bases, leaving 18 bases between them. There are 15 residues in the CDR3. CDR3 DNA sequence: TGTGCCAGCACCTCGTGGGGGGGCTGGGACACTGAAGCTTTCTTT. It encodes CASTSWGGWDTEAFF.

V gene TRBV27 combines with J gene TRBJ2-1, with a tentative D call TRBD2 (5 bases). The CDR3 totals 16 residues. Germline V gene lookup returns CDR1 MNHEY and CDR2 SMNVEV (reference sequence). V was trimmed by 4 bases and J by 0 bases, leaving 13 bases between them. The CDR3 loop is CASSSFVSGSYNEQFF. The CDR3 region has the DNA TGTGCCAGCAGTTCGTTTGTCAGCGGCTCCTACAATGAGCAGTTCTTC.

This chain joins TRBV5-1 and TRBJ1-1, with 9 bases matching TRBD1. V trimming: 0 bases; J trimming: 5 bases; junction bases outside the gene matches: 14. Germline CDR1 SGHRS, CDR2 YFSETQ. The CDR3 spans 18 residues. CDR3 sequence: CASSLATGGAEWGTEAFF. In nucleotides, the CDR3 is TGCGCCAGCAGCTTGGCCACAGGGGGCGCCGAGTGGGGGACTGAAGCTTTCTTT.

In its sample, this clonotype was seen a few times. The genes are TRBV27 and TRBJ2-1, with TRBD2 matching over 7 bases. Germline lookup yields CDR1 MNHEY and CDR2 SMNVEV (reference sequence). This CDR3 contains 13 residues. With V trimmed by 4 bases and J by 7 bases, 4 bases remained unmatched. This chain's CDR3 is CASSSGTTNEQFF. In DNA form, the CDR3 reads TGTGCCAGCAGTTCCGGGACTACAAATGAGCAGTTCTTC.

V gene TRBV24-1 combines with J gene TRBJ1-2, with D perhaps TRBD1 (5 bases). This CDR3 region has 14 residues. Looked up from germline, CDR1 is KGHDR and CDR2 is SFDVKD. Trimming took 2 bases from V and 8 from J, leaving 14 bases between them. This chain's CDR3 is CATSDWGGSGGYTF. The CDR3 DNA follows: TGTGCCACCAGTGATTGGGGCGGTTCCGGGGGCTACACCTTC.

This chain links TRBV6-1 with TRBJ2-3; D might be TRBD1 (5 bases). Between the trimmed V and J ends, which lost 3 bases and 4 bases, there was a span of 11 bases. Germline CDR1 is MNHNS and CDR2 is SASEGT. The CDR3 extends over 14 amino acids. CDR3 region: CASSEWQGADTQYF. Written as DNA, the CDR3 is TGTGCCAGCAGTGAGTGGCAGGGTGCAGATACGCAGTATTTT.

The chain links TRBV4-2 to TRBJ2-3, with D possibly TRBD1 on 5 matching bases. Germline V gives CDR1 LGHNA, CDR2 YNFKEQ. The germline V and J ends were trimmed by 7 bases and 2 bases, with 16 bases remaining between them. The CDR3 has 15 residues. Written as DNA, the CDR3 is TGTGCCAGCAACATAGGACAAGGATTCACAGATACGCAGTATTTT. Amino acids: CASNIGQGFTDTQYF.

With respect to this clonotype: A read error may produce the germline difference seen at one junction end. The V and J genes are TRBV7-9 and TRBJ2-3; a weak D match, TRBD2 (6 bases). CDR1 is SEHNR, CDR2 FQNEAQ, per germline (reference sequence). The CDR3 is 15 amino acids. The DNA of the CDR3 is TGTGCCAGCAGCGCCGGGCCTAGCGACACAGATACGCAGTATTTC. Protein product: CASSAGPSDTDTQYF.

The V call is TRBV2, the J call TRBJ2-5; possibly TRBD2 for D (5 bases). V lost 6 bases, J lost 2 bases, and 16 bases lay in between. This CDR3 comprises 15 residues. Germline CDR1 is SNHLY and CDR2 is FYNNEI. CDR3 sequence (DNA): TGTGCCAGCAGGGACGGAGAGCGGCCACAAGAGACCCAGTACTTC. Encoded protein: CASRDGERPQETQYF. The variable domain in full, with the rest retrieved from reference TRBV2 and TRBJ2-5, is EPEVTQTPSHQVTQMGQEVILRCVPISNHLYFYWYRQILGQKVEFLVSFYNNEISEKSEIFDDQFSVERPDGSNFTLKIRSTKLEDSAMYFCASRDGERPQETQYFGPGTRLLVL.

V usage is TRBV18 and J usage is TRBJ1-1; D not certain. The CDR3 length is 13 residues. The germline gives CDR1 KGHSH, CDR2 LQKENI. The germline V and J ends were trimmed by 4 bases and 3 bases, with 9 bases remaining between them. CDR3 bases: TGTGCCAGCTCACTTCAGAGGTACACTGAAGCTTTCTTT. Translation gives CASSLQRYTEAFF.

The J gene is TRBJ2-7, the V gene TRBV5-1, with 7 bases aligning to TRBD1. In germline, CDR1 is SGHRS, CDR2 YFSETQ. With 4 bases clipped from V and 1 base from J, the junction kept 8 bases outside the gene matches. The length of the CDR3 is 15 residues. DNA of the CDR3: TGCGCCAGCAGCCTCTTGGGACAGAAATCCTACGAGCAGTACTTC. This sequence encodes CASSLLGQKSYEQYF.

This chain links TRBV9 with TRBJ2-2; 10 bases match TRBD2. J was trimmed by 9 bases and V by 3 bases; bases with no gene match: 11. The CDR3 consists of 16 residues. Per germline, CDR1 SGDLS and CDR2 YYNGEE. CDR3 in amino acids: CASSGQASGSSWELFF. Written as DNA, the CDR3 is TGTGCCAGCAGCGGGCAGGCTAGCGGGAGTTCCTGGGAGCTGTTTTTT.

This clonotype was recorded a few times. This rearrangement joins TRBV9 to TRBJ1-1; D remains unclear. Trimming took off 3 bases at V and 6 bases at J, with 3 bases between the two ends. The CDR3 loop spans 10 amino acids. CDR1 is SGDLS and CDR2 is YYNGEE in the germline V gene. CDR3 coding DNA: TGTGCCAGCAGCGACCCTGAAGCTTTCTTT. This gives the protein CASSDPEAFF.

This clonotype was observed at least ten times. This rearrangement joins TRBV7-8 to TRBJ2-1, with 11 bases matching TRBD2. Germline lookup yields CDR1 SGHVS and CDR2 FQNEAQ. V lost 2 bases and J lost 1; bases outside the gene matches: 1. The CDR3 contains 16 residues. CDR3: CASSLLAGGSYNEQFF. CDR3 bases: TGTGCCAGCAGCTTACTAGCGGGAGGATCCTACAATGAGCAGTTCTTC.

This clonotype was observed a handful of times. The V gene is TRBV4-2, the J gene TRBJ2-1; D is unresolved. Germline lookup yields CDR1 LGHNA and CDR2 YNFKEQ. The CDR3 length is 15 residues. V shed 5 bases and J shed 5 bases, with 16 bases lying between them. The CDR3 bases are TGTGCCAGCAGCAATAGGCACAGCCCTAACAATGAGCAGTTCTTC. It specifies CASSNRHSPNNEQFF.

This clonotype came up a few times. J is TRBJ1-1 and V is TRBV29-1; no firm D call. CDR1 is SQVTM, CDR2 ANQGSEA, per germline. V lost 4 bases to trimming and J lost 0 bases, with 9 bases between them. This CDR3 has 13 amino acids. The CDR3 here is CSVAVRMNTEAFF. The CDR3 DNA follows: TGCAGCGTTGCGGTCAGGATGAACACTGAAGCTTTCTTT.

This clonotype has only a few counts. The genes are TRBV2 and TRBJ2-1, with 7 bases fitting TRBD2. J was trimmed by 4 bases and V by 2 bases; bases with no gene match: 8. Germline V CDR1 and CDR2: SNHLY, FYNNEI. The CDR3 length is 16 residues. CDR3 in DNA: TGTGCCAGCAGTGAAACCCGAGCGGGAACTTACAATGAGCAGTTCTTC. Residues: CASSETRAGTYNEQFF.

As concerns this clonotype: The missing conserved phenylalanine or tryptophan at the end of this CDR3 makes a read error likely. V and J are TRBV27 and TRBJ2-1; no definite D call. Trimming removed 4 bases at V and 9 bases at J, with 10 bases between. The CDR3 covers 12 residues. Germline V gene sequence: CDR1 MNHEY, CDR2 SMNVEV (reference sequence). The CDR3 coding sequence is TGTGCCAGCAGTTGGGGTTGGGGTGAGCAGTTCTCC. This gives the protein CASSWGWGEQFS.

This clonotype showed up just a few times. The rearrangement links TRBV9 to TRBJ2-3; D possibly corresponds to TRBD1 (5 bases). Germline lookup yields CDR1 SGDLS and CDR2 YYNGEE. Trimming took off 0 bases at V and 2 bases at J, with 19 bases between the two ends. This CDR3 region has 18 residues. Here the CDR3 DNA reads TGTGCCAGCAGCGTAGCCCCCCTTGGGGCGGAATACACAGATACGCAGTATTTT. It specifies CASSVAPLGAEYTDTQYF.

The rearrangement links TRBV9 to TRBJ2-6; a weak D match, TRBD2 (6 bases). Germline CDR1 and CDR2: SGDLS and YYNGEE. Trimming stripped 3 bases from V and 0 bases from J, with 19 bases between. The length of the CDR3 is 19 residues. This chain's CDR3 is CASSDHSGAENSGANVLTF. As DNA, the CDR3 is TGTGCCAGCAGCGACCATTCGGGAGCCGAGAACTCTGGGGCCAACGTCCTGACTTTC.

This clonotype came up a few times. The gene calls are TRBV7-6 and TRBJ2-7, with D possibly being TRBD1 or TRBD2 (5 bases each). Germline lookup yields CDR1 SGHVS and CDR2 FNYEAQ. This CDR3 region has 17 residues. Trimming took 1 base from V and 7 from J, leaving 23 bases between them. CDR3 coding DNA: TGTGCCAGCAGCTTAGGCGGGCAACAGGTCCTTTTAGGGGAGCAGTACTTC. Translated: CASSLGGQQVLLGEQYF.

The CDR3 loop is CASSLALGLRYEQYF. In DNA form, the CDR3 reads TGTGCCAGCAGCTTAGCGCTCGGACTACGATACGAGCAGTACTTC. J is TRBJ2-7 and V is TRBV7-8; TRBD2 is a possible D gene (6 bases). The V gene lost 0 bases and the J gene lost 4 bases, with 13 bases spanning the gap. The CDR3 has 15 residues. Looked up from germline, CDR1 is SGHVS and CDR2 is FQNEAQ.

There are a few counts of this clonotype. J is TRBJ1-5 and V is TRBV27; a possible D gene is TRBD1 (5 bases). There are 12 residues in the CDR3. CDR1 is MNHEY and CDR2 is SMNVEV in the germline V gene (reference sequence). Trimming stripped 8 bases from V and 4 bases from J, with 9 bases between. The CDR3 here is CASGTGNQPQHF. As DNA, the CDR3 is TGTGCCAGCGGGACGGGGAATCAGCCCCAGCATTTT.